This T cell receptor beta chain comes out of a study of vaccination and CD4 T cells after COVID-19 (dated by TCRdb to between 2021 and 2023). About the full investigation: Convalescent patients had a positive SARS-CoV-2 result on nasal swab PCR, and of these patients, some 10 had mild disease and one had severe disease. In the convalescent cohort there were six males and four females, among whom were two Hispanic individuals, seven Caucasians, two Asians and one multiracial person. Each participant got two doses of either the Pfizer-BioNTech BNT162b2 vaccine (n=8) or the Moderna mRNA-1273 vaccine (n=2). Post-COVID blood samples were collected from convalescent patients a median of around 96 days after diagnosis, with a range of roughly 30 to 161 days. The time from the second vaccine dose to post-vaccine blood sampling had a median of roughly 70 days and ranged from roughly 12 to 241 days. For a few convalescent patients, samples were collected at an early post-vaccination timepoint (day 14) as well as at a late post-vaccination timepoint (days 161 to 241). Culture stimuli were overlapping spike peptide pools from SARS-CoV-2 and from the common cold coronaviruses HCoV-NL63, HCoV-OC43 and HCoV-229E. Control cultures received a CEFX viral epitope pool as the positive control, an HIV-1 Nef peptide pool as the negative control, or no peptide. In approximately ten COVID-19 convalescent patients and a handful of infection-naive healthy vaccine recipients, the spike-specific CD4+ TCR repertoire before mRNA vaccination was compared with the repertoire after mRNA vaccination.

Its CDR3 holds 13 amino acids, cysteine through phenylalanine. The CDR3 DNA has 39 bases and is translated from base 1. Germline trimming amounts to 3 bases on V and 3 bases on J, with 2 as the count of junction bases outside the gene matches. The germline V gene (reference sequence) yields SGHNT for CDR1 and YYREEE for CDR2. To note about this clonotype: Its binding antigen is unknown. One base away there is no much larger clone; base qualities are not given.

Explained via the paper, the time point label denotes: late sampling 161 to 241 days after vaccination in a few convalescent patients. In the paper's terms, the treatment or condition label means: roughly 10-day PBMC culture with coronavirus spike peptide pools or control peptides (ViraFEST assay). The ViraFEST assay was used in the study, in which antigen-specific T cells were expanded with peptide pools and expanded clonotypes were subsequently identified by TCR sequencing. The convalescent patients' positive SARS-CoV-2 PCR tests were from March to December 2020, which was before the Alpha, Beta and Delta variants emerged in the United States. Each well held 2 million to 2.5 million PBMCs cultured with approximately 9.2 ug/ml peptide pools in IMDM containing around 5% human AB serum and 9.5 to 10 IU/ml IL-2. Half of the culture medium was replaced with fresh IL-2-containing medium on days 3 and 7. After roughly 9 days of culture, CD4+ T cells were isolated by negative selection with the EasySep CD4+ T cell isolation kit. Ficoll-Paque Plus gradient centrifugation was used to isolate PBMCs from whole blood, and the isolated PBMCs were then either used fresh or cryopreserved at -140C. Each culture condition was generally run in triplicate wells.

Broader findings and caveats from the paper: Of the vaccine-specific clones found in convalescent patients, nearly all (304 of 307) were mono-reactive for SARS-CoV-2 spike instead of being cross-reactive with common cold coronaviruses. Among convalescent patients, a median around 83% of the SARS-CoV-2-reactive clones seen after vaccination appeared only after vaccination, which suggests priming specific to the vaccine. The number of convalescent patients in the study was relatively small, and the study did not examine early timepoints following natural infection. Although the median number of SARS-CoV-2-reactive clonotypes went up from fewer than 25 after infection to 35 to 40 after vaccination, the increase was not significant.

The library was generated by PCR. DNA from cultured CD4+ T cells was subjected to TCR sequencing with the Oncomine TCR Beta short-read assay at the Johns Hopkins FTIC core. Genomic DNA was extracted from the cultured CD4+ T cells with the QIAamp micro DNA kit. Oncomine TCR Beta libraries made from cultured CD4+ T cells were pooled using unique dual indexes and sequenced on an Illumina iSeq 100. In the original analysis: Non-productive sequences were filtered out, and CDR3s that did not start with C, did not end with F or W, or were shorter than 7 amino acids were discarded. Antigen-specific clonotypes were identified with the MANAFEST web application by comparing peptide-stimulated wells with reference and other culture wells. Positive clones required FDR below 0.05, an odds ratio above 5, and productive frequency above 0.1% in at least two of three replicate wells. Cross-reactive clonotypes were defined as significantly expanded in both SARS-CoV-2 spike wells and at least one common cold coronavirus spike condition. Using R version 3.6.1, CDR3 homology was evaluated through Levenshtein distances (stringdist) along with unrooted phylogenetic trees (ape). TCRdb reworked the public reads: Q25 trimming with fastp, MiXCR clone assembly, productive beta chains retained. Identical CDR3 proteins give one entry, which carries the most common genes and DNA. None of the V and J calls come from the authors' own analysis; TCRdb made them. Here the sample has approximately 17,000 distinct CDR3 sequences; 45% to 65% occur a single time. Clones ranked in the top ten supply less than 20% of the sample.

This sequence uses TRBV5-4 and TRBJ1-2; TRBD1 aligns with 7 central bases. The sample was CD4+ T cells from blood, cultured in vitro, taken about 7 months after SARS-CoV-2 vaccination. This TCR derives from a human donor who had recovered from COVID-19. The CDR3 protein: CASSSGGDYGYTF. The sequence in DNA is TGTGCCAGCAGCTCAGGGGGGGACTATGGCTACACCTTC.